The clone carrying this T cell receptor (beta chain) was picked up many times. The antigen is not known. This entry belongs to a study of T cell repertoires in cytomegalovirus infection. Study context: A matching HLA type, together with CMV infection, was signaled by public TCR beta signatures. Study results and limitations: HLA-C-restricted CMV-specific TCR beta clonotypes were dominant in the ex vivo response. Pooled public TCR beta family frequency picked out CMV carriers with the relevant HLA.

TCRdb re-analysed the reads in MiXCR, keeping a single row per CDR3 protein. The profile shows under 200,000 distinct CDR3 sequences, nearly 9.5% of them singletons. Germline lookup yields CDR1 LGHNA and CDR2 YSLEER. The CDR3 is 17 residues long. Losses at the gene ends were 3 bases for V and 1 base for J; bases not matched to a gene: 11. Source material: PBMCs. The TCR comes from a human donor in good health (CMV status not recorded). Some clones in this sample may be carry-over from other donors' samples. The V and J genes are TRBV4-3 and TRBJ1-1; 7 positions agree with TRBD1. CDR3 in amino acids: CASSHLRDSDQNTEAFF. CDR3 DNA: TGCGCCAGCAGCCACCTCCGGGACAGCGACCAGAACACTGAAGCTTTCTTT.